The rows below give T cell receptor beta chains drawn from one sample of a study of blood T cell repertoires in COVID-19. Profiled with immunoSEQ multiplex PCR; TCRdb holds only in-frame clones, not every one. The sample carries fewer than 200,000 clones, approximately 90% recorded once. The sequencing input was peripheral blood. Receptors originate from a man in his fifties or sixties who had recovered from COVID-19. Each CDR3 is given with its conserved first and last residue. A D gene is named only where the DNA matches it firmly. Only some rows state a clone size, as once, few, many or a class for expanded clones.

J gene	V gene	D gene	clone size	CDR3 protein	CDR3 DNA
TRBJ2-7	TRBV5-1	-	-	CASSFDYYEQYF	TGCGCCAGCAGCTTCGACTACTACGAGCAGTACTTC
TRBJ1-5	TRBV9	-	-	CASSLGTSSNQPQHF	TGTGCCAGCAGCCTCGGGACTTCAAGCAATCAGCCCCAGCATTTT
TRBJ2-2	TRBV12-3/TRBV12-4	-	once	CASSLPDTGELFF	TGTGCCAGCAGTTTACCCGACACCGGGGAGCTGTTTTTT
TRBJ2-5	TRBV7-2	TRBD2	-	CASSRGASGSVETQYF	TGTGCCAGCAGTCGAGGGGCTAGCGGGAGCGTAGAGACCCAGTACTTC
TRBJ1-1	TRBV6-2/TRBV6-3	-	-	CASSYSGDSLRGAFF	TGTGCCAGCAGTTACTCCGGGGACTCTCTCCGGGGAGCTTTCTTT
TRBJ2-7	TRBV6-6	-	-	CASSYPPTGGDPYF	TGTGCCAGCAGTTACCCACCAACAGGGGGGGACCCGTACTTC
TRBJ2-5	TRBV5-4	-	-	CASSSEPGDRQETQYF	TGTGCCAGCAGCTCAGAACCAGGGGATAGGCAAGAGACCCAGTACTTC
TRBJ2-3	TRBV20-1	TRBD2	-	CSASSLAESTDTQYF	TGCAGTGCTAGTTCCCTAGCGGAGAGCACAGATACGCAGTATTTT
TRBJ2-7	TRBV6-5	TRBD1	few	CASSKTGTYEQYF	TGTGCCAGCAGTAAGACAGGGACCTACGAGCAGTACTTC
TRBJ2-1	TRBV6-5	-	-	CASSFSSYNEQFF	TGTGCCAGCAGTTTTAGCTCCTACAATGAGCAGTTCTTC
TRBJ2-3	TRBV27	TRBD2	-	CASSSLAGGKDTQYF	TGTGCCAGCAGTTCACTAGCGGGGGGGAAGGATACGCAGTATTTT
TRBJ2-3	TRBV24-1	TRBD2	-	CATSLGALATDTQYF	TGTGCCACCAGTCTAGGGGCACTAGCGACAGATACGCAGTATTTT
TRBJ1-1	TRBV30	TRBD1	-	CAGLVDRGDSEAFF	TGTGCCGGATTAGTTGACAGGGGCGACAGTGAAGCTTTCTTT
TRBJ2-2	TRBV9	-	-	CASSATQGRWAGELFF	TGTGCCAGCAGCGCCACACAGGGACGCTGGGCCGGGGAGCTGTTTTTT
TRBJ2-5	TRBV2	-	-	CASSRQGGTETQYF	TGTGCCAGCAGTCGTCAGGGGGGTACGGAGACCCAGTACTTC
TRBJ2-7	TRBV27	TRBD2	-	CASSLGGGEQYF	TGTGCCAGCAGTTTAGGGGGGGGCGAGCAGTACTTC
TRBJ2-7	TRBV2	TRBD1	-	CASTKGQLSRYEQYF	TGTGCCAGCACCAAGGGACAGCTATCCCGTTACGAGCAGTACTTC
TRBJ1-2	TRBV2	TRBD1	-	CASSDGDRVSAGYTF	TGTGCCAGCAGTGATGGGGACAGGGTTTCCGCTGGCTACACCTTC
TRBJ2-7	TRBV5-4	TRBD2	-	CASSLRGRENYEQYF	TGTGCCAGCAGCTTGCGAGGGAGGGAAAACTACGAGCAGTACTTC
TRBJ1-4	TRBV27	-	-	CASSLTGGGEKLFF	TGTGCCAGCAGTTTGACGGGAGGTGGGGAAAAACTGTTTTTT
TRBJ1-5	TRBV5-6	-	once	CASSLGRARGQPQHF	TGTGCCAGCAGCTTGGGCCGTGCCAGAGGGCAGCCCCAGCATTTT
TRBJ1-2	TRBV19	TRBD1	-	CASSWTGGNYGYTF	TGTGCCAGTAGTTGGACAGGGGGTAACTATGGCTACACCTTC
TRBJ1-2	TRBV5-4	TRBD1	once	CASRTGQVQRGYTF	TGTGCCAGCAGGACGGGACAGGTCCAAAGAGGCTACACCTTC
TRBJ2-3	TRBV29-1	-	-	CSVGQADTQYF	TGCAGCGTGGGGCAGGCCGATACGCAGTATTTT
TRBJ1-5	TRBV19	TRBD1	-	CASSGQGALSNQPQHF	TGTGCCAGTAGTGGCCAGGGGGCATTGAGCAATCAGCCCCAGCATTTT
TRBJ2-7	TRBV6-2/TRBV6-3	TRBD2	-	CASSPRGGAITYEQYF	TGTGCCAGCAGCCCCCGGGGGGGGGCTATAACCTACGAGCAGTACTTC
TRBJ2-1	TRBV5-1	TRBD2	-	CASSLPRTSGINEQFF	TGCGCCAGCAGCTTGCCGCGGACTAGCGGGATTAATGAGCAGTTCTTC
TRBJ2-2	TRBV15	-	-	CATSSPPAANTGELFF	TGTGCCACCAGCAGCCCCCCAGCGGCGAACACCGGGGAGCTGTTTTTT
TRBJ2-3	TRBV30	-	few	CAWSVRVRDTQYF	TGTGCCTGGAGTGTAAGAGTCCGAGATACGCAGTATTTT
TRBJ2-1	TRBV7-7	-	-	CASSFGGGDEQFF	TGTGCCAGCAGCTTCGGCGGGGGCGATGAGCAGTTCTTC
TRBJ2-7	TRBV11-1	TRBD1	-	CASSLAGQEVNEQYF	TGTGCCAGCAGCCTGGCGGGACAGGAGGTGAACGAGCAGTACTTC
TRBJ2-5	TRBV7-2	-	-	CASSLVAGWRETQYF	TGTGCCAGCAGCTTAGTTGCAGGGTGGAGAGAGACCCAGTACTTC
TRBJ1-2	TRBV3-1/TRBV3-2	-	-	CASSQETVYGYTF	TGTGCCAGCAGCCAAGAGACAGTCTATGGCTACACCTTC
TRBJ2-5	TRBV27	-	-	CASSLSRGETQYF	TGTGCCAGCAGTTTAAGCAGGGGAGAGACCCAGTACTTC
TRBJ1-4	TRBV2	TRBD1	-	CASKPDRVEKLFF	TGTGCCAGCAAGCCGGACAGGGTTGAAAAACTGTTTTTT
TRBJ2-5	TRBV7-2	TRBD2	-	CASRRTSDQETQYF	TGTGCCAGCCGCCGGACTAGTGATCAAGAGACCCAGTACTTC
TRBJ1-3	TRBV3-1/TRBV3-2	-	-	CASSQTGFRNTIYF	TGTGCCAGCAGCCAAACGGGATTTAGGAACACCATATATTTT
TRBJ2-7	TRBV7-9	-	-	CASSLRAGAFYEQYF	TGTGCCAGCAGCTTAAGAGCCGGAGCTTTTTACGAGCAGTACTTC
TRBJ2-4	TRBV2	-	-	CASKPPGNIQYF	TGTGCCAGCAAACCCCCCGGGAACATTCAGTACTTC
TRBJ1-1	TRBV19	-	-	CASSFDRNTEAFF	TGTGCCAGTAGTTTTGACAGAAACACTGAAGCTTTCTTT
TRBJ2-3	TRBV7-2	TRBD2	-	CASSLSIREAQYF	TGTGCCAGCAGCTTAAGCATCCGGGAGGCGCAGTATTTT
TRBJ2-1	TRBV4-3	TRBD1	-	CASSQGTGDYEQFF	TGCGCCAGCAGCCAAGGGACAGGGGACTATGAGCAGTTCTTC
TRBJ1-2	TRBV24-1	TRBD1	-	CATSDDRASNYGYTF	TGTGCCACCAGTGATGACAGGGCTTCTAACTATGGCTACACCTTC
TRBJ1-1	TRBV29-1	-	once	CSTGARGAEAFF	TGCAGCACCGGAGCCCGCGGCGCTGAAGCTTTCTTT
TRBJ2-3	TRBV30	TRBD2	-	CAWSAPGLAGGPGFTDTQYF	TGTGCCTGGAGTGCGCCGGGACTAGCGGGAGGGCCGGGGTTTACGGATACGCAGTATTTT
TRBJ2-1	TRBV6-5	-	-	CASSYSGYNEQFF	TGTGCCAGCAGTTACTCCGGCTACAATGAGCAGTTCTTC
TRBJ1-5	TRBV18	-	-	CASSPPGLINQPQHF	TGTGCCAGCTCACCACCAGGACTGATTAATCAGCCCCAGCATTTT
TRBJ2-5	TRBV4-1	TRBD1	-	CASSQSDRHQETQYF	TGCGCCAGCAGCCAGTCGGACAGGCACCAAGAGACCCAGTACTTC
TRBJ2-1	TRBV7-2	-	-	CASSLVGAGLNEQFF	TGTGCCAGCAGCTTAGTGGGGGCGGGCCTCAATGAGCAGTTCTTC
TRBJ2-3	TRBV7-9	TRBD1	once	CASSTRDRDADTQYF	TGTGCCAGCAGCACGAGGGACAGGGACGCAGATACGCAGTATTTT